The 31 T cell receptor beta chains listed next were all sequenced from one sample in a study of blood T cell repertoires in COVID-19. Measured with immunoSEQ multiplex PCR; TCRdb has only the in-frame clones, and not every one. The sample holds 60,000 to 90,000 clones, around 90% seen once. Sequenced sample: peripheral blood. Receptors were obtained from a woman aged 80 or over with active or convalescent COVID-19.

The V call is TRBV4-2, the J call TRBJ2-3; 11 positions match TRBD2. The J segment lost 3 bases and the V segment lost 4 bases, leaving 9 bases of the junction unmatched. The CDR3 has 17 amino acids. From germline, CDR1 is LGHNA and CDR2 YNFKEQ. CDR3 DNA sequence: TGTGCCAGCAGCCCCCGGGGTAGCGGGGGGGCGACAGATACGCAGTATTTT. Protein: CASSPRGSGGATDTQYF.

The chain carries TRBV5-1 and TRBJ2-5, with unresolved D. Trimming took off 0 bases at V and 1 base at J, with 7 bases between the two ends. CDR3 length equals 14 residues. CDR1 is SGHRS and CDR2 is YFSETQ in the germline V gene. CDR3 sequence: CASSLGGSQETQYF. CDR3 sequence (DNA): TGCGCCAGCAGCTTGGGCGGCAGCCAAGAGACCCAGTACTTC.

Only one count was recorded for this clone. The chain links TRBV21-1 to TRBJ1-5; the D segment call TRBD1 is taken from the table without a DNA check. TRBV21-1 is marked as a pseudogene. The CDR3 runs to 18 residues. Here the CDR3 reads CASSKDTSGHYSNQPQHF. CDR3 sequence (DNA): TGTGCCAGCAGCAAAGACACCTCGGGACACTATAGCAATCAGCCCCAGCATTTT.

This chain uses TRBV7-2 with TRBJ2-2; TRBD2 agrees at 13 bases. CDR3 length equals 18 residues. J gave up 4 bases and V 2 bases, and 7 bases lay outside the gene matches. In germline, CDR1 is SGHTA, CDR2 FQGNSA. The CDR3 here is CASSLSLLAGGRTGELFF. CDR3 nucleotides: TGTGCCAGCAGCTTATCCCTACTAGCGGGGGGGCGCACCGGGGAGCTGTTTTTT.

The CDR3 nucleotides are TGCAGCGTTGGGGCGGGAGTAGGCACCGGGGAGCTGTTTTTT. Amino acids: CSVGAGVGTGELFF. V is TRBV29-1 and J is TRBJ2-2; 7 bases line up with TRBD2. The CDR3 has 14 residues. V shed 4 bases and J 4 bases; nucleotides not matched to a gene: 6. CDR1 is SQVTM, CDR2 ANQGSEA, per germline.

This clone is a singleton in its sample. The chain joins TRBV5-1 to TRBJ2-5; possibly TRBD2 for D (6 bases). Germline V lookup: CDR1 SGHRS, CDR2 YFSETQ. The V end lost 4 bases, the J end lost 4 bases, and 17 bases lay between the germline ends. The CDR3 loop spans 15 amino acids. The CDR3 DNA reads TGCGCCAGCAGCCCATTTTCCGGGAGCAGAGAGACCCAGTACTTC. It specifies CASSPFSGSRETQYF.

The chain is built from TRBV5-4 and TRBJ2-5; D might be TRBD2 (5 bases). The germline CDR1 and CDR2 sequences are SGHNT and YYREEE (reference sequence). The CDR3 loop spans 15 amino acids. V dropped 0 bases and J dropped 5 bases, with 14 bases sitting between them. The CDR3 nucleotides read TGTGCCAGCAGCTTGGCCCTCACGGGGTGGGAGACCCAGTACTTC. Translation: CASSLALTGWETQYF.

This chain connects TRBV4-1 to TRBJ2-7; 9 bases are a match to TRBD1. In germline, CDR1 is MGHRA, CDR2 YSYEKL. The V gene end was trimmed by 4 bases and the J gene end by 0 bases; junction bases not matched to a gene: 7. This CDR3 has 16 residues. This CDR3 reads CASSPSGTGTSYEQYF. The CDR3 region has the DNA TGCGCCAGCAGCCCGTCCGGGACAGGGACCTCCTACGAGCAGTACTTC.

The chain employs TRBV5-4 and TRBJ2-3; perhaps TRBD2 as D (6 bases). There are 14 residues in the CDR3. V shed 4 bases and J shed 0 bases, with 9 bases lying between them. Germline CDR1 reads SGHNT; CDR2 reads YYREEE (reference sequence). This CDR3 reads CASSKGLSTDTQYF. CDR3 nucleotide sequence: TGTGCCAGCAGCAAGGGACTTAGCACAGATACGCAGTATTTT.

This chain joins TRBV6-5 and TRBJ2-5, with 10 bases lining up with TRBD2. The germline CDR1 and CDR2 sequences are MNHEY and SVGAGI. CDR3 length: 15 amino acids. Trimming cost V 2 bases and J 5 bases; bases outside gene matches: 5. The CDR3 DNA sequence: TGTGCCAGCAGTTACACTAGCGGGGAGTGGGAGACCCAGTACTTC. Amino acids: CASSYTSGEWETQYF.

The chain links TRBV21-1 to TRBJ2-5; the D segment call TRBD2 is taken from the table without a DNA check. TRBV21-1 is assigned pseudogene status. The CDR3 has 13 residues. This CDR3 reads CASRGGDGETQYF. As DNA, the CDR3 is TGTGCCAGCCGCGGGGGAGACGGGGAGACCCAGTACTTC.

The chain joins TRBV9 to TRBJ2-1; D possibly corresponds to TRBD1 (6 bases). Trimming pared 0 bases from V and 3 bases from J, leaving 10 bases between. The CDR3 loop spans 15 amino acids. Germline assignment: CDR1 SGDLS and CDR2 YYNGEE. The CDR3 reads CASSVEGQSYNEQFF. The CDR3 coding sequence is TGTGCCAGCAGCGTAGAGGGACAAAGCTACAATGAGCAGTTCTTC. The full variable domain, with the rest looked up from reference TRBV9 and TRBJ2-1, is DSGVTQTPKHLITATGQRVTLRCSPRSGDLSVYWYQQSLDQGLQFLIQYYNGEERAKGNILERFSAQQFPDLHSELNLSSLELGDSALYFCASSVEGQSYNEQFFGPGTRLTVL.

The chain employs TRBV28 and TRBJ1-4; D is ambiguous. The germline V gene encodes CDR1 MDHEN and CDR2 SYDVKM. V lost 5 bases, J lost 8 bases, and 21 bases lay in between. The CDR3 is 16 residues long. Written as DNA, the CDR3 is TGTGCCAGCAGTACTCCTGAGTCCGGGATCCGCGAAAAACTGTTTTTT. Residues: CASSTPESGIREKLFF.

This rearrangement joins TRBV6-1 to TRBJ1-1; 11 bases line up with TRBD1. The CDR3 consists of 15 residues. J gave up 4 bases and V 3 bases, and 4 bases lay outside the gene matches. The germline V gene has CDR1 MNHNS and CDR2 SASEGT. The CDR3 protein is CASSDRTGGGTEAFF. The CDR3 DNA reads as TGTGCCAGCAGTGACAGGACAGGGGGCGGCACTGAAGCTTTCTTT.

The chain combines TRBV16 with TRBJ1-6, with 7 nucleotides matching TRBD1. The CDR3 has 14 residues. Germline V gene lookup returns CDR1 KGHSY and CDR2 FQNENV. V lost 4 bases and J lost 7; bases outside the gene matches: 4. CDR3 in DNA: TGTGCCAGCAGCCGAACAGGGGAGAATTCACCCCTCCACTTT. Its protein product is CASSRTGENSPLHF.

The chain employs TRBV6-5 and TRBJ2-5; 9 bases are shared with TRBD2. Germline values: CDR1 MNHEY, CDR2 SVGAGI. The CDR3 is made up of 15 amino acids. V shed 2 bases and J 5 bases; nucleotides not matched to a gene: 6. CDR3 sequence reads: CASSYAAGGTETQYF. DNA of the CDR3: TGTGCCAGCAGTTACGCCGCGGGAGGGACGGAGACCCAGTACTTC.

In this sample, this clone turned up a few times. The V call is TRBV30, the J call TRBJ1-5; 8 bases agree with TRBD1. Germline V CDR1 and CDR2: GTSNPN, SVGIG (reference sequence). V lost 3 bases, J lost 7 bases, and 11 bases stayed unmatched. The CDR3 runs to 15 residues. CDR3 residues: CAWSLSTGGGQPQHF. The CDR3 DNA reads TGTGCCTGGAGCCTATCAACAGGGGGAGGACAGCCCCAGCATTTT.

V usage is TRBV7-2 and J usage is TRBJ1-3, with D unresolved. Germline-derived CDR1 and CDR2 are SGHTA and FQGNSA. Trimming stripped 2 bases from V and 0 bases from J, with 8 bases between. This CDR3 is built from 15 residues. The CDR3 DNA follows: TGTGCCAGCAGCTTACTGCAGTCCTCTGGAAACACCATATATTTT. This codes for CASSLLQSSGNTIYF.

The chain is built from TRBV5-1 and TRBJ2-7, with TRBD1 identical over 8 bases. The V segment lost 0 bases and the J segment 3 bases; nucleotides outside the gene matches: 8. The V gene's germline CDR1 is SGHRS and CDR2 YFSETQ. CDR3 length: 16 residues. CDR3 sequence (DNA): TGCGCCAGCAGCTTGGGGGGCTGGACAGGGTTCTACGAGCAGTACTTC. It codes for CASSLGGWTGFYEQYF.

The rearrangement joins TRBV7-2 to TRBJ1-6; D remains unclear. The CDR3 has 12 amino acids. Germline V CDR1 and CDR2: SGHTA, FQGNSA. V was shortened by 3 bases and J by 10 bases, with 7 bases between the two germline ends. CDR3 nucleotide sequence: TGTGCCAGCAGCTTTTCGGGGTCACCCCTCCACTTT. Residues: CASSFSGSPLHF.

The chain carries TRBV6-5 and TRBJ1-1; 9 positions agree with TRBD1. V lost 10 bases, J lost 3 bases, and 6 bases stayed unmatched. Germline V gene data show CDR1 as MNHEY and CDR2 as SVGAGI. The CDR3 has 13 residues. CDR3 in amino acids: CATEGQGYTEAFF. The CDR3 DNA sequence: TGTGCCACAGAGGGACAGGGTTACACTGAAGCTTTCTTT.

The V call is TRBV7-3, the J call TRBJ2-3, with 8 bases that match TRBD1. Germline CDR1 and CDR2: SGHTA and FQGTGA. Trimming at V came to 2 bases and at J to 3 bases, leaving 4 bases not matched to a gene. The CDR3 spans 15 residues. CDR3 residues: CASSLSTGVTDTQYF. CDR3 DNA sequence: TGTGCCAGCAGCTTATCGACAGGGGTGACAGATACGCAGTATTTT.

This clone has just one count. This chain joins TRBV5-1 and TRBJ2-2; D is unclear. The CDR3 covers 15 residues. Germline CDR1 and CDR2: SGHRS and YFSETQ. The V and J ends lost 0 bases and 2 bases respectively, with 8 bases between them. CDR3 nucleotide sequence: TGCGCCAGCAGCTTGGATCCGAGCAACACCGGGGAGCTGTTTTTT. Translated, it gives CASSLDPSNTGELFF.

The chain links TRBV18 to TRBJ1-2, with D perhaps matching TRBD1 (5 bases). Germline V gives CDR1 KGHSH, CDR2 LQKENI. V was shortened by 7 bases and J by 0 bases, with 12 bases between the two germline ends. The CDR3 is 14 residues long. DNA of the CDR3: TGTGCCAGCTTAACCGCAGGGACTAACTATGGCTACACCTTC. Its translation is CASLTAGTNYGYTF. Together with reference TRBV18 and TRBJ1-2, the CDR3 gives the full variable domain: NAGVMQNPRHLVRRRGQEARLRCSPMKGHSHVYWYRQLPEEGLKFMVYLQKENIIDESGMPKERFSAEFPKEGPSILRIQQVVRGDSAAYFCASLTAGTNYGYTFGSGTRLTVV.

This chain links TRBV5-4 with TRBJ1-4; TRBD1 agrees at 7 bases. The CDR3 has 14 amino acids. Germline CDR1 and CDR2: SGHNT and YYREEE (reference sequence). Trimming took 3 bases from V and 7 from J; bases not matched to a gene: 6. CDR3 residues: CASSSGTVGEKLFF. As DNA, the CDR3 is TGTGCCAGCAGCTCCGGGACAGTAGGTGAAAAACTGTTTTTT.

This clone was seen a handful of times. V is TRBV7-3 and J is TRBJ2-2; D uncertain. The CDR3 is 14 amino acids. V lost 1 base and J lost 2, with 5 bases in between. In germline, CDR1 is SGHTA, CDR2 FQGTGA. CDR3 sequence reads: CASSLSRNTGELFF. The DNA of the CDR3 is TGTGCCAGCAGCTTAAGCAGAAACACCGGGGAGCTGTTTTTT.

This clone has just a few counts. CDR3 nucleotides: TGTGCCAGCAGCATCACAGGGGTGGGCACTGAAGCTTTCTTT. Translation gives CASSITGVGTEAFF. The gene calls are TRBV6-5 and TRBJ1-1, with TRBD1 matching 7 bases. CDR1 and CDR2 from the germline V gene are MNHEY and SVGAGI. The CDR3 runs 14 residues. After removal of 6 bases from V and 4 bases from J, the junction contained 8 bases not matched to a gene.

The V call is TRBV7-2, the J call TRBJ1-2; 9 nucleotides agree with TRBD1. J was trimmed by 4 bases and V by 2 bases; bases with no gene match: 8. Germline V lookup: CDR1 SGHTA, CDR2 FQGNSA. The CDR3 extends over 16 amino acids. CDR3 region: CASSLLGQGLGYGYTF. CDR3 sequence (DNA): TGTGCCAGCAGCTTATTAGGACAGGGGCTTGGCTATGGCTACACCTTC. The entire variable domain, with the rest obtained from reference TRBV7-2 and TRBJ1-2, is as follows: GAGVSQSPSNKVTEKGKDVELRCDPISGHTALYWYRQSLGQGLEFLIYFQGNSAPDKSGLPSDRFSAERTGGSVSTLTIQRTQQEDSAVYLCASSLLGQGLGYGYTFGSGTRLTVV.

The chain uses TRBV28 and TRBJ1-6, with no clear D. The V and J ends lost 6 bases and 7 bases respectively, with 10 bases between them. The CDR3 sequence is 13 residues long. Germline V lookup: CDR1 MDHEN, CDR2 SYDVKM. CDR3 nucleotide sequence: TGTGCCAGCAGCCAACAGCAAAATTCACCCCTCCACTTT. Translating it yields CASSQQQNSPLHF.

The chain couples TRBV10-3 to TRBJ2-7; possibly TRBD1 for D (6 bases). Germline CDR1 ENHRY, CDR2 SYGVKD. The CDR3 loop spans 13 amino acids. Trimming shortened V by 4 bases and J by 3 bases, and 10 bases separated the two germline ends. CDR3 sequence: CAISGTVGYEQYF. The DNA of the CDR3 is TGTGCCATCAGTGGGACAGTCGGCTACGAGCAGTACTTC.

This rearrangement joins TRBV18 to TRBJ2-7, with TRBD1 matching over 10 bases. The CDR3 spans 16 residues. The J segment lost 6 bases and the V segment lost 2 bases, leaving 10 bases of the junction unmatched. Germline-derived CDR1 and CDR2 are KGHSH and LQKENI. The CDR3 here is CASSPLGPGTGAEQYF. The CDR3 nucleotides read TGTGCCAGCTCACCATTGGGGCCGGGGACAGGGGCCGAGCAGTACTTC.